This paragraph reports one T cell receptor beta chain. In the source study's methods: Estimation of nucleated cell counts was performed using reference gene primer amplification. The repertoire was sequenced with immunoSEQ multiplex PCR; TCRdb's copy has only in-frame clones and lacks some. For V, J and clone size, that table is used; D and trimming come from the DNA. This sample has around 21,000 clones, with almost 90% found just once. This sample is part of a study of blood T cell repertoires in COVID-19. The CDR3 is made up of 15 amino acids. CDR1 and CDR2 from the germline V gene are KGHSH and LQKENI. V was shortened by 6 bases and J by 0 bases, with 15 bases between the two germline ends.

The source of this sequence is a human donor in a cohort sampled during active COVID-19. Sample: peripheral blood. The chain joins TRBV18 to TRBJ2-7; possible D gene TRBD1, 6 bases. CDR3 amino acids: CASSLTGMSSYEQYF. The CDR3 DNA sequence: TGTGCCAGCTCGCTCACAGGGATGAGCTCCTACGAGCAGTACTTC.